This T cell receptor (beta chain) was recorded in a study of shared clonotypes between healthy human individuals. Study in general: There were three CD4 naive, three CD4 memory, two CD8 naive and one CD8 memory plates per donor.

Every one of the donors was a Caucasian adult that lived in Nashville, Tennessee. CD45RA+ naive and CD45RA-negative memory subsets were separated from CD4+ cells. The method was immunoSEQ multiplex PCR; TCRdb's version includes in-frame clones alone and lacks a portion of them. The table lists roughly 1.5 million clones, approximately 98% of them singletons. CDR3 length: 12 amino acids. CDR1 and CDR2 (germline): SNHLY, FYNNEI. V was cut by 3 bases and J by 0 bases, with 2 bases left in between. About this clone: Its antigen remains unidentified.

Findings and caveats of the study: Among a few donors, about 4.6% of naive CD4 clonotypes were found in common.

The clonotype originates from a young man in good health. The sequencing sample was made of naive CD4+ T cells sorted from blood. The subset: CD45RA+ positively selected. The J gene is TRBJ1-1, the V gene TRBV2; D is unclear. The CDR3 nucleotides read TGTGCCAGCAGTGAGGTGAACACTGAAGCTTTCTTT. It yields the protein CASSEVNTEAFF. The complete variable domain, with remaining parts taken from reference TRBV2 and TRBJ1-1, reads EPEVTQTPSHQVTQMGQEVILRCVPISNHLYFYWYRQILGQKVEFLVSFYNNEISEKSEIFDDQFSVERPDGSNFTLKIRSTKLEDSAMYFCASSEVNTEAFFGQGTRLTVV.